This TCR beta chain was obtained from a study of T cell changes during pregnancy in multiple sclerosis. Germline V gives CDR1 WSHSY, CDR2 SAAADI. The CDR3 length is 11 residues. The V gene lost 11 bases and the J gene lost 4 bases, with 12 bases spanning the gap. Clones were sequenced by immunoSEQ multiplex PCR, and TCRdb holds only the in-frame ones, with some missing. Of roughly 41,000 clones in the sample, approximately 94% are singletons; the top ten hold 1.5% to 2%. This clonotype originated in a female donor with multiple sclerosis, enrolled in a pregnancy study. V usage is TRBV10-2 and J usage is TRBJ2-7, with D possibly being TRBD2 (6 bases). The specimen was peripheral blood, collected in the third trimester of pregnancy. DNA for the CDR3: TGCGCCGGCGGGGACGGATACGAGCAGTACTTC. Its protein product is CAGGDGYEQYF.